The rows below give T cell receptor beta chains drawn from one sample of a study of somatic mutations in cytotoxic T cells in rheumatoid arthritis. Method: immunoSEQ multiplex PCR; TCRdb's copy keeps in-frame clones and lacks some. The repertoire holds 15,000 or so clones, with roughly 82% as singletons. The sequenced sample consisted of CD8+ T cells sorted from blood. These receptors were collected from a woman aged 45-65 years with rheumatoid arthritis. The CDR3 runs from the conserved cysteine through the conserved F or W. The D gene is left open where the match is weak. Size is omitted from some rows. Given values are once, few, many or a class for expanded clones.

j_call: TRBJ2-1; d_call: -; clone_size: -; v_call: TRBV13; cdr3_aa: CASSFSGSTGYNEQFF; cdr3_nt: TGTGCCAGCAGCTTTTCCGGGAGTACCGGGTACAATGAGCAGTTCTTC
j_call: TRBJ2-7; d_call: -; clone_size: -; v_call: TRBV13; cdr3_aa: CASSLGSSTTYFYEQYF; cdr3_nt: TGTGCCAGCAGCTTAGGTTCGAGTACGACCTACTTCTACGAGCAGTACTTC
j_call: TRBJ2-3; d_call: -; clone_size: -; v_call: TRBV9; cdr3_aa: CASSATVPDTQYF; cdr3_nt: TGTGCCAGCAGCGCCACAGTCCCAGATACGCAGTATTTT
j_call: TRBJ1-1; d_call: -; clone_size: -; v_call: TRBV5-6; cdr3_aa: CASSPGTKNTEAFF; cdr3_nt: TGTGCCAGCAGCCCTGGGACAAAGAACACTGAAGCTTTCTTT
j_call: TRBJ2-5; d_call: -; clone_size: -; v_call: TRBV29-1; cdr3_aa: CTASRARADKIQETQYF; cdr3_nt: TGCACCGCTTCACGAGCTAGGGCCGACAAAATACAAGAGACCCAGTACTTC
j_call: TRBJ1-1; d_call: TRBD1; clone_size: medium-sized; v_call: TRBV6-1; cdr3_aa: CASRDRDRVNTEAFF; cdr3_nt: TGTGCCAGCAGGGATAGGGACAGAGTGAACACTGAAGCTTTCTTT
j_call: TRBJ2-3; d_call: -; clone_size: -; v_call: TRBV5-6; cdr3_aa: CASSYTDTQYF; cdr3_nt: TGTGCCAGCAGCTACACAGATACGCAGTATTTT
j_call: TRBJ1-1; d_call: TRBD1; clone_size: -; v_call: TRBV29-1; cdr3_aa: CSVELQGVYTEAFF; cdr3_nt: TGCAGCGTTGAGCTGCAGGGGGTCTACACTGAAGCTTTCTTT
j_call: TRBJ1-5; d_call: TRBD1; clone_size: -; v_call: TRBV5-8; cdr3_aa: CASSYGQVSNQPQHF; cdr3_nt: TGTGCCAGCAGCTACGGACAGGTTAGCAATCAGCCCCAGCATTTT
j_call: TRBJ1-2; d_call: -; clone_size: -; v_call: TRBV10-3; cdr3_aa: CAIRSGVDGYTF; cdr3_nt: TGTGCCATCAGATCAGGGGTGGATGGCTACACCTTC
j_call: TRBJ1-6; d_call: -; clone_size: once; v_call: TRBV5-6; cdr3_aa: CASSWHNSPLHF; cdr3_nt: TGTGCCAGCAGCTGGCATAATTCACCCCTCCACTTT
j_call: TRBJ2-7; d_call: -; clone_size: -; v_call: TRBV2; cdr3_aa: CASSENLASITSEQYF; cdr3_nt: TGTGCCAGCAGTGAAAACCTAGCCTCAATCACCTCCGAGCAGTACTTC
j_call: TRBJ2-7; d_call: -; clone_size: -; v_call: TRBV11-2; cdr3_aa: CASSLAGRLVDEQYF; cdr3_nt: TGTGCCAGCAGCTTAGCGGGCCGACTCGTGGACGAGCAGTACTTC
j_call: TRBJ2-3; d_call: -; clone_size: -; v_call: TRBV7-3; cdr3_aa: CASSLMGGTDTQYF; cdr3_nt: TGTGCCAGCAGCTTAATGGGTGGCACAGATACGCAGTATTTT
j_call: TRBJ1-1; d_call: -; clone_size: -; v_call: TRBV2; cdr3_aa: CASSPDGIPNTEAFF; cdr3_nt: TGTGCCAGCAGTCCTGACGGGATACCGAACACTGAAGCTTTCTTT
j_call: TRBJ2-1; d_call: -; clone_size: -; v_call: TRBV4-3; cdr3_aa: CASSQAYRSGSYNEQFF; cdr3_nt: TGCGCCAGCAGCCAAGCTTATCGGAGCGGGTCCTACAATGAGCAGTTCTTC
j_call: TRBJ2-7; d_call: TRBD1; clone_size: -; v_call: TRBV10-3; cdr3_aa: CAISGQGPSYEQYF; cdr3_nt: TGTGCCATCAGTGGACAGGGACCCTCCTACGAGCAGTACTTC
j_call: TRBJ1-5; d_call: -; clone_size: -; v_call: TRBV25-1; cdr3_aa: CARPARANQPQHF; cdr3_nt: TGTGCCAGACCCGCCAGGGCCAATCAGCCCCAGCATTTT
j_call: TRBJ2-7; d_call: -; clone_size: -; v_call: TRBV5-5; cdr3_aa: CASSNRGNPYEQYF; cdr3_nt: TGTGCCAGCAGCAACCGCGGGAACCCCTACGAGCAGTACTTC
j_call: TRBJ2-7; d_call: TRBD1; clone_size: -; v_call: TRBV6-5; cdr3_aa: CASSYQGTDSYEQYF; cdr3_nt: TGTGCCAGCAGTTATCAAGGGACAGACTCCTACGAGCAGTACTTC
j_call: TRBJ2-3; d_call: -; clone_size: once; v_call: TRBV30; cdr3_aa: CAWSVGSGNTDTQYF; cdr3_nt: TGTGCCTGGAGTGTAGGTAGCGGAAACACAGATACGCAGTATTTT
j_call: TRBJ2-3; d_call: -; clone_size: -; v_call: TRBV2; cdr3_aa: CASTSRQGRTDTQYF; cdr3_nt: TGTGCCAGCACCTCTAGGCAGGGTAGGACAGATACGCAGTATTTT
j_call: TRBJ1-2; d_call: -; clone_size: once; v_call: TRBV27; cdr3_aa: CATQGAGQNYGYTF; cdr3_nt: TGTGCCACCCAAGGGGCAGGCCAAAACTATGGCTACACCTTC
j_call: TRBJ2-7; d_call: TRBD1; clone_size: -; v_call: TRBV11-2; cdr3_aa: CASSLDQRQGPYEQYF; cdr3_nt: TGTGCCAGCAGCTTAGATCAGCGACAGGGTCCCTACGAGCAGTACTTC
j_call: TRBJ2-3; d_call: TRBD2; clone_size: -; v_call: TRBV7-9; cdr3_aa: CASSGGVVHTDTQYF; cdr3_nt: TGTGCCAGCTCGGGGGGTGTGGTTCACACAGATACGCAGTATTTT
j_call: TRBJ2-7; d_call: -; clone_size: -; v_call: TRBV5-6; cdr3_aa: CASSSGGTSEQYF; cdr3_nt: TGTGCCAGCAGCTCGGGCGGGACGTCCGAGCAGTACTTC
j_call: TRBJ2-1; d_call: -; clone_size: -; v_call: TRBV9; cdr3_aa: CASNGGGRNEQFF; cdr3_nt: TGTGCCAGCAATGGCGGCGGGCGGAATGAGCAGTTCTTC
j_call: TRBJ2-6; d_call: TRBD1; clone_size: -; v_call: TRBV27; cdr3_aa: CASSTGGAGANVLTF; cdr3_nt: TGTGCCAGCAGTACAGGGGGCGCTGGGGCCAACGTCCTGACTTTC
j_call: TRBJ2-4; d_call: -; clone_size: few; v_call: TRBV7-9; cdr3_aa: CASSLPLAKNIQYF; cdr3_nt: TGTGCCAGCAGCTTACCACTAGCCAAAAACATTCAGTACTTC
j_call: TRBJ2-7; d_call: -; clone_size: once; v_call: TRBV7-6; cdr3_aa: CASSLTDNYEQYF; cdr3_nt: TGTGCCAGCAGCTTAACGGATAACTACGAGCAGTACTTC
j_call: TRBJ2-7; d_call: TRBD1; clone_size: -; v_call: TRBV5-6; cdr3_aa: CASSLGGDFYEQYF; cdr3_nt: TGTGCCAGCAGCTTAGGGGGCGATTTCTACGAGCAGTACTTC
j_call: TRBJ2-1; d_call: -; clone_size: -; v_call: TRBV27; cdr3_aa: CASTWTGYNEQFF; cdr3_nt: TGTGCCAGCACCTGGACGGGATACAATGAGCAGTTCTTC
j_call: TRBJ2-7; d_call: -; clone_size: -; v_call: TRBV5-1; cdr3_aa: CASSDRHGYEQYF; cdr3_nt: TGCGCCAGCAGCGATCGACACGGCTACGAGCAGTACTTC
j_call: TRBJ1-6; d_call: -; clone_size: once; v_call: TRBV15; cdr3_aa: CATRKGNSPLHF; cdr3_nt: TGTGCCACCAGGAAGGGGAATTCACCCCTCCACTTT
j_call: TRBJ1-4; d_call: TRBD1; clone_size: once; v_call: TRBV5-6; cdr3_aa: CASSGRTGLNEKLFF; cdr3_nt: TGTGCCAGCAGCGGCCGGACAGGGCTGAATGAAAAACTGTTTTTT
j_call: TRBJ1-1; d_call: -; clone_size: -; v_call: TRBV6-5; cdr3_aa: CASRQGWNTEAFF; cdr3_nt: TGTGCCAGCAGACAGGGATGGAACACTGAAGCTTTCTTT
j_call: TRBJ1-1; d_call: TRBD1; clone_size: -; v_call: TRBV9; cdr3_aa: CASSGDRYEAFF; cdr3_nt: TGTGCCAGCAGCGGGGACAGGTATGAAGCTTTCTTT
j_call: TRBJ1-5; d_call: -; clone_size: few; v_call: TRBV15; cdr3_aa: CATSEAGNSNQPQHF; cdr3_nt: TGTGCCACCAGCGAGGCAGGGAATAGCAATCAGCCCCAGCATTTT
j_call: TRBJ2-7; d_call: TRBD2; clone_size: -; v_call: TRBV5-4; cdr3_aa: CASSLGSAGGRNYEQYF; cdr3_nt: TGTGCCAGCAGCTTGGGATCAGCGGGAGGACGAAACTACGAGCAGTACTTC
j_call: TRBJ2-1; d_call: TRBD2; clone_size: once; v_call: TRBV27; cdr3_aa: CASSFTPGLAFQFF; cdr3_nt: TGTGCCAGCAGTTTCACCCCGGGACTAGCGTTTCAGTTCTTC
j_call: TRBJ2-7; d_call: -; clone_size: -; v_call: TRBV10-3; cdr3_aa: CAIRIAEDLQYF; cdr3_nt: TGTGCCATCAGGATAGCCGAAGACCTGCAGTACTTC
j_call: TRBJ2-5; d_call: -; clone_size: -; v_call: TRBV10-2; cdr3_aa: CASSVGSGGKETQYF; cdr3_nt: TGCGCCAGCAGTGTAGGATCGGGGGGCAAAGAGACCCAGTACTTC
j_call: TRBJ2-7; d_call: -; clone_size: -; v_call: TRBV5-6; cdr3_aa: CASTISGFEQYF; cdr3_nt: TGTGCCAGCACTATTTCGGGGTTCGAGCAGTACTTC
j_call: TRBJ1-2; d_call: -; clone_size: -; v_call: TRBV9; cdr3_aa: CASSVGGDYGYTF; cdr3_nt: TGTGCCAGCAGCGTAGGTGGAGACTATGGCTACACCTTC
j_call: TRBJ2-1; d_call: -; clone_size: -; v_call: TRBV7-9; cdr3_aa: CASSLASGTGNEQFF; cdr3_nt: TGTGCCAGCAGCTTAGCTTCGGGAACAGGGAATGAGCAGTTCTTC
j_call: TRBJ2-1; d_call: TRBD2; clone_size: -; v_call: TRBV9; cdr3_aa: CASSGTSGRFNEQFF; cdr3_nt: TGTGCCAGCAGCGGGACTAGCGGGAGGTTTAATGAGCAGTTCTTC
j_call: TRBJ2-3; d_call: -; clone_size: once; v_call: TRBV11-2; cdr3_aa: CASSSAGTSTDTQYF; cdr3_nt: TGTGCCAGCAGCTCAGCGGGGACAAGCACAGATACGCAGTATTTT
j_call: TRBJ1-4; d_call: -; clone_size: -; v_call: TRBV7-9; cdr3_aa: CASSLGGSSEKLFF; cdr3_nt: TGTGCCAGCAGCTTAGGAGGGTCATCGGAAAAACTGTTTTTT
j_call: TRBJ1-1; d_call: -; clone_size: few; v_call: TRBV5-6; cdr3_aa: CASSFWMNTEAFF; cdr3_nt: TGTGCCAGCAGCTTCTGGATGAACACTGAAGCTTTCTTT
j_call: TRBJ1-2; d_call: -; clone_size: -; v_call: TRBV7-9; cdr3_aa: CASSLEGRNANYGYTF; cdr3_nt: TGTGCCAGCAGCTTAGAGGGACGGAATGCCAACTATGGCTACACCTTC
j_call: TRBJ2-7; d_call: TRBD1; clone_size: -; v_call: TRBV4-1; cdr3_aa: CASSQGGQGYEQYF; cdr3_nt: TGCGCCAGCAGCCAGGGGGGACAGGGCTACGAGCAGTACTTC
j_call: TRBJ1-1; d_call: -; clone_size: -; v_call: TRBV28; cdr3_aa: CASRLNTEAFF; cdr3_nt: TGTGCCAGCAGGTTAAACACTGAAGCTTTCTTT
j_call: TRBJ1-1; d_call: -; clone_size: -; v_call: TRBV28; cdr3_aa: CASSPPSTELTFF; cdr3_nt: TGTGCCAGCAGTCCCCCCTCCACAGAGCTGACTTTCTTT
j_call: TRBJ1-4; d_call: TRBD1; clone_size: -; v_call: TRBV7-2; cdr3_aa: CASSYGQGEKLFF; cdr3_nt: TGTGCCAGCAGCTATGGACAGGGGGAAAAACTGTTTTTT
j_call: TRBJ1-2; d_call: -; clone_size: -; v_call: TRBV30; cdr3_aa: CAWRKGYYGYTF; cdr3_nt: TGTGCCTGGAGGAAGGGCTACTATGGCTACACCTTC
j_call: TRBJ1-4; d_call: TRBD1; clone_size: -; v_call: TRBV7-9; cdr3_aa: CAIPGQGVGKLFF; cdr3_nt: TGTGCCATCCCGGGACAGGGGGTTGGAAAACTGTTTTTT
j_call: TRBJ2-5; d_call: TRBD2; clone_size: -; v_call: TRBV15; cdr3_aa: CATSSRTSGAGETQYF; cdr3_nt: TGTGCCACCAGCTCTCGGACTAGCGGGGCCGGGGAGACCCAGTACTTC